These T cell receptor beta chains were read from a single sample in a study of blood T cell repertoires in COVID-19. TCRdb's table, derived via immunoSEQ multiplex PCR, lists solely in-frame clones and lacks some. The table shows 450,000 or so clones, with less than 95% occurring only once. The sample was PBMCs or T cells enriched from blood (not recorded which). These receptors originate from a man aged 18 to 29 who had recovered from COVID-19. Both conserved end residues are trimmed from each CDR3. D genes are given only for firm matches.

TRBV5-6	.	TRBJ1-4	ASSLRTDNEKLF
TRBV7-3	TRBD2	TRBJ2-7	ASSPIAGGPYEQY
TRBV3-1/TRBV3-2	TRBD2	TRBJ2-2	ASSQTPGISGGNTGELF
TRBV7-8	.	TRBJ1-1	ASSLDGVVNTEAF
TRBV28	.	TRBJ1-4	ASTRSGVTNEKLF
TRBV12-3/TRBV12-4	.	TRBJ2-3	ASRGDTQY
TRBV2	.	TRBJ2-2	ASSATGPGELF
TRBV19	TRBD1	TRBJ1-3	ASSGRGQSSGNTIY
TRBV28	.	TRBJ1-3	ASSSGHPGNTIY
TRBV9	TRBD2	TRBJ2-7	ASSVGPSGRAHEQY
TRBV6-5	TRBD1	TRBJ1-1	ASSRGQGFSEAF
TRBV11-3	.	TRBJ2-7	ASSSRGGVSYEQY
TRBV13	.	TRBJ1-1	ASSFNRKSNTEAF
TRBV7-9	TRBD2	TRBJ2-3	ASSWGGSTDTQY
TRBV9	.	TRBJ1-3	ASSPNTPGGHLLSGNTIY
TRBV9	TRBD1	TRBJ1-4	ASSVDRVGEKLF
TRBV6-1	.	TRBJ1-2	ASSEEQSRSFGYT
TRBV5-4	TRBD1	TRBJ2-7	ASSQGQGPYEQY
TRBV5-1	.	TRBJ2-7	ASSLVGEQY
TRBV12-3/TRBV12-4	.	TRBJ2-1	ASSARLVEQF
TRBV19	.	TRBJ1-2	ASRRDSFNYGYT
TRBV20-1	.	TRBJ2-1	SASPHFRGHNEQF
TRBV25-1	TRBD1	TRBJ1-3	ASSSDRDFHGNTIY